This T cell receptor (beta chain) is from a study of T cell repertoires in cytomegalovirus infection. MiXCR, applied by TCRdb to the reads, yields one record per CDR3 protein. The sample includes around 530,000 distinct CDR3 sequences, approximately 26% of them seen just once. The CDR3 spans 13 residues. With 3 bases removed from V and 0 bases from J, the gap between germline ends came to 6 bases. Per the germline V gene, CDR1 is SQVTM and CDR2 is ANQGSEA. The sequenced sample was PBMCs. The chain has TRBV29-1 and TRBJ1-5; D is ambiguous. The sequence was obtained from a human donor in good health (CMV status not recorded). Some clones in this sample may be carry-over from other donors' samples. DNA of the CDR3: TGCAGCGTTGAGGAGAATAGCAATCAGCCCCAGCATTTT. This translates into CSVEENSNQPQHF.